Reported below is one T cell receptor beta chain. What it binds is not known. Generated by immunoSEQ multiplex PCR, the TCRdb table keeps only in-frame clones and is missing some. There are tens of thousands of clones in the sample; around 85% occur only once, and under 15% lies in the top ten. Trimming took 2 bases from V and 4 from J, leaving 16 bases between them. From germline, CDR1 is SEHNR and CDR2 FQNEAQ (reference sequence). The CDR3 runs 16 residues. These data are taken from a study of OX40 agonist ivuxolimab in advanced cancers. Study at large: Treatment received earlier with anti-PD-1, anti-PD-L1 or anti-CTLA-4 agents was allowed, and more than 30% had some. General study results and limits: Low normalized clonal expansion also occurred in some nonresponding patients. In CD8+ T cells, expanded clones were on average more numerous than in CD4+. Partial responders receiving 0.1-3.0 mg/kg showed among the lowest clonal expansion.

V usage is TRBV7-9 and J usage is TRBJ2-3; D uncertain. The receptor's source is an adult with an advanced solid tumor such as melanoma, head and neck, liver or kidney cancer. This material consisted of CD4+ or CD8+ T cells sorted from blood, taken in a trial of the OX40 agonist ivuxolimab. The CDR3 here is CASSLPLALGPDTQYF. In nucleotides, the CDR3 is TGTGCCAGCAGCTTACCCCTGGCGTTAGGGCCAGATACGCAGTATTTT.